The 32 T cell receptor beta chains below all came from one sample that was sequenced in a study of blood T cell repertoires in COVID-19. The protocol was immunoSEQ multiplex PCR, while the TCRdb copy is restricted to in-frame clones and leaves out a portion. The profile shows some 220,000 clones, roughly nine tenths of them singletons. Sequenced material: PBMCs or T cells enriched from blood (not recorded which). These receptors originate from a woman younger than 30 in a cohort exposed to, infected with or recovered from COVID-19 (not recorded which).

This clone was observed many times. The rearrangement uses TRBV5-5 and TRBJ1-1; perhaps TRBD1 as D (6 bases). Germline-derived CDR1 and CDR2 are SGHKS and YYEKEE (reference sequence). CDR3 length: 15 amino acids. Trimming cost V 0 bases and J 3 bases, with 12 bases left between them. For the CDR3, the DNA is TGTGCCAGCAGCTTGGGGGCAGGGGTGTACACTGAAGCTTTCTTT. Protein sequence: CASSLGAGVYTEAFF.

V and J are TRBV10-2 and TRBJ2-7; maybe TRBD2 (6 bases). The CDR3 is 14 amino acids. The V end lost 9 bases, the J end lost 2 bases, and 17 bases lay between the germline ends. In germline, CDR1 is WSHSY, CDR2 SAAADI. The CDR3 coding sequence is TGCGCCAGTAGACGGGAGTCGGGCACCTACGAGCAGTACTTC. Protein sequence: CASRRESGTYEQYF.

V is TRBV6-5 and J is TRBJ2-2, with 8 bases identical to TRBD1. V lost 6 bases and J lost 4; bases outside the gene matches: 7. Germline assignment: CDR1 MNHEY and CDR2 SVGAGI. The CDR3 is 15 amino acids. In DNA form, the CDR3 reads TGTGCCAGCAGCCTAGTTACAGGGGGCACCGGGGAGCTGTTTTTT. Protein product: CASSLVTGGTGELFF.

In the case of this clone: Other DNA sequences of this sample code for an identical CDR3. This chain joins TRBV3-1 (or the pseudogene TRBV3-2) and TRBJ2-7, with no clear D. The V and J ends lost 4 bases and 3 bases respectively, with 4 bases between them. The CDR3 contains 11 residues. CDR1 and CDR2 from the germline V gene are LGHDT and YNNKEL (reference sequence). Here the CDR3 reads CASSLNYEQYF. For the CDR3, the DNA is TGTGCCAGCAGCCTCAACTACGAGCAGTACTTC.

This clone has just one count. The chain couples TRBV7-9 to TRBJ2-1, with 11 bases fitting TRBD1. J gave up 7 bases and V 2 bases, and 7 bases lay outside the gene matches. This CDR3 spans 16 amino acids. Germline V gives CDR1 SEHNR, CDR2 FQNEAQ (reference sequence). The CDR3 loop is CASSLRGQGVSNEQFF. CDR3 DNA: TGTGCCAGCAGCTTACGGGGACAGGGGGTTAGTAATGAGCAGTTCTTC.

The rearrangement links TRBV5-6 to TRBJ1-5; D remains unclear. This CDR3 region has 16 residues. Germline CDR1 and CDR2: SGHDT and YYEEEE. With 2 bases removed from V and 2 bases from J, the gap between germline ends came to 14 bases. CDR3 loop: CASSLSAGSGNQPQHF. The CDR3 region has the DNA TGTGCCAGCAGCTTATCGGCAGGTAGTGGCAATCAGCCCCAGCATTTT.

The chain couples TRBV10-3 to TRBJ1-2; D is perhaps TRBD1 (6 bases). CDR1 and CDR2 (germline): ENHRY, SYGVKD. The CDR3 covers 14 residues. V lost 3 bases, J lost 4 bases, and 12 bases lay in between. CDR3 region: CAISDRGPLYGYTF. The CDR3 DNA is TGTGCCATCAGTGACAGGGGACCTCTCTATGGCTACACCTTC.

This rearrangement joins TRBV5-1 to TRBJ2-5, with D perhaps matching TRBD2 (6 bases). Germline loops: CDR1 SGHRS, CDR2 YFSETQ. CDR3 length: 16 amino acids. V was trimmed by 4 bases and J by 1 base, leaving 17 bases between them. CDR3 protein: CASSSPSEGSQETQYF. The CDR3 bases are TGCGCCAGCAGCAGCCCTAGCGAGGGGAGCCAAGAGACCCAGTACTTC.

V is TRBV7-9 and J is TRBJ1-1, with D perhaps TRBD1 (6 bases). The germline V gene has CDR1 SEHNR and CDR2 FQNEAQ (reference sequence). CDR3 length: 14 residues. V dropped 5 bases and J dropped 0 bases, with 10 bases sitting between them. CDR3 sequence reads: CASSHRALNTEAFF. In nucleotides, the CDR3 is TGTGCCAGCAGCCACAGGGCTTTGAACACTGAAGCTTTCTTT.

The chain couples TRBV29-1 to TRBJ1-1, with D possibly matching TRBD1 (5 bases). Trimming stripped 6 bases from V and 4 bases from J, with 15 bases between. This CDR3 contains 13 residues. Per germline, CDR1 SQVTM and CDR2 ANQGSEA. CDR3 protein: CSVGGRAGTEAFF. CDR3 in DNA: TGCAGCGTGGGAGGCAGGGCAGGCACTGAAGCTTTCTTT. Complete variable domain (other parts from reference TRBV29-1 and TRBJ1-1): SAVISQKPSRDICQRGTSLTIQCQVDSQVTMMFWYRQQPGQSLTLIATANQGSEATYESGFVIDKFPISRPNLTFSTLTVSNMSPEDSSIYLCSVGGRAGTEAFFGQGTRLTVV.

Only one count was recorded for this clone. The genes are TRBV7-6 and TRBJ2-2; 9 bases align to TRBD1. The CDR3 covers 17 residues. Trimming at V came to 3 bases and at J to 4 bases, leaving 9 bases not matched to a gene. Germline loops: CDR1 SGHVS, CDR2 FNYEAQ. The CDR3 loop is CASSFRTGEGVTGELFF. The DNA for the CDR3 is TGTGCCAGCAGCTTCCGGACAGGGGAAGGTGTCACCGGGGAGCTGTTTTTT.

The V call is TRBV19, the J call TRBJ1-1, with 10 bases that match TRBD1. J gave up 1 base and V 5 bases, and 7 bases lay outside the gene matches. The CDR3 contains 16 residues. Germline V gene sequence: CDR1 LNHDA, CDR2 SQIVND (reference sequence). The chain's CDR3 is CASSYRQGAWNTEAFF. In nucleotides, the CDR3 is TGTGCCAGTAGTTACCGACAGGGGGCGTGGAACACTGAAGCTTTCTTT.

This clone was counted a single time. The V and J genes are TRBV10-1 and TRBJ2-3, with TRBD2 as a possible D gene (6 bases). CDR3 length: 15 residues. Trimming shortened V by 3 bases and J by 4 bases, and 14 bases separated the two germline ends. The germline V gene encodes CDR1 WNHNN and CDR2 SYGVQD (reference sequence). The CDR3 bases are TGCGCCAGCAGTGAAGGCGGGGTGAGGGCAGATACGCAGTATTTT. Encoded protein: CASSEGGVRADTQYF.

V usage is TRBV2 and J usage is TRBJ2-1, with a possible D match to TRBD2 (5 bases). V gave up 6 bases and J gave up 9 bases, with 21 bases separating them. Germline assignment: CDR1 SNHLY and CDR2 FYNNEI. This CDR3 has 15 amino acids. The DNA of the CDR3 is TGTGCCAGCAGGCCCCGGGGTAATCCTTTAGGTGAGCAGTTCTTC. Its translation: CASRPRGNPLGEQFF.

J is TRBJ2-7 and V is TRBV6-1, with 7 bases matching TRBD1. The V segment lost 3 bases and the J segment 3 bases; nucleotides outside the gene matches: 11. CDR3 length equals 16 residues. Per germline, CDR1 MNHNS and CDR2 SASEGT. The CDR3 region has the DNA TGTGCCAGCAGTGATAGGGGACAGCGAATTAACTACGAGCAGTACTTC. Translation gives CASSDRGQRINYEQYF.

This chain connects TRBV7-2 to TRBJ1-1, with 11 bases identical to TRBD1. J gave up 0 bases and V 1 base, and 1 base lay outside the gene matches. Germline V lookup: CDR1 SGHTA, CDR2 FQGNSA. This CDR3 contains 16 residues. This CDR3 reads CASSLGDRGLNTEAFF. CDR3 in DNA: TGTGCCAGCAGCTTAGGGGACAGGGGGTTGAACACTGAAGCTTTCTTT.

The CDR3 region has the DNA TGTGCCAGCAGCAATAGAGTCGCCGGTCATGAGCAGTTCTTC. This gives the protein CASSNRVAGHEQFF. The rearrangement joins TRBV9 to TRBJ2-1; D not certain. Germline V CDR1 and CDR2: SGDLS, YYNGEE. The CDR3 covers 14 residues. Trimming took off 4 bases at V and 8 bases at J, with 16 bases between the two ends. Complete variable domain (other parts from reference TRBV9 and TRBJ2-1): DSGVTQTPKHLITATGQRVTLRCSPRSGDLSVYWYQQSLDQGLQFLIQYYNGEERAKGNILERFSAQQFPDLHSELNLSSLELGDSALYFCASSNRVAGHEQFFGPGTRLTVL.

The V call is TRBV6-6, the J call TRBJ2-7, with D perhaps TRBD1 (5 bases). This CDR3 region has 15 residues. CDR1 and CDR2 from the germline V gene are MNHNY and SVGAGI (reference sequence). Trimming took 6 bases from V and 1 from J, leaving 16 bases between them. In DNA form, the CDR3 reads TGTGCCAGCAGGGAACGACAGCCCCCTTCCTACGAGCAGTACTTC. It is translated as CASRERQPPSYEQYF.

There are a few counts of this clone. V gene TRBV7-2 combines with J gene TRBJ1-2; D not resolved. This CDR3 spans 15 amino acids. The V gene lost 2 bases and the J gene lost 8 bases, with 18 bases spanning the gap. CDR1 SGHTA and CDR2 FQGNSA come from the germline V gene. CDR3 nucleotide sequence: TGTGCCAGCAGCTTACGCCATTCTGCCCCGGGGGGCTACACCTTC. Its translation is CASSLRHSAPGGYTF.

V and J are TRBV15 and TRBJ1-1; unclear D gene. Germline V gives CDR1 LNHNV, CDR2 YYDKDF (reference sequence). The V gene lost 3 bases and the J gene lost 8 bases, with 10 bases spanning the gap. The CDR3 has 12 amino acids. The CDR3 bases are TGTGCCACCAGCAGTCTGGGAGAAGAAGCTTTCTTT. Translated, it gives CATSSLGEEAFF.

The CDR3 DNA is TGTGCCAGCAGCCCTATGACTAGCAGGTTCTACGAGCAGTACTTC. The encoded protein is CASSPMTSRFYEQYF. The rearrangement uses TRBV11-3 and TRBJ2-7; 7 bases are shared with TRBD2. Germline CDR1 reads SGHNT; CDR2 reads YENEEA. This CDR3 spans 15 amino acids. The V segment lost 5 bases and the J segment 3 bases; nucleotides outside the gene matches: 10.

The V and J genes are TRBV27 and TRBJ2-1, with TRBD2 as a possible D gene (7 bases). Germline V gives CDR1 MNHEY, CDR2 SMNVEV (reference sequence). The CDR3 is 13 amino acids. V was clipped by 6 bases and J by 9 bases, with 15 bases between them. The CDR3 region has the DNA TGTGCCAGCAGAGCCTACAGGGAGGGTGAGCAGTTCTTC. It translates to CASRAYREGEQFF.

This clone was observed a few times. J is TRBJ1-2 and V is TRBV18; 8 positions match TRBD1. Per the germline V gene, CDR1 is KGHSH and CDR2 is LQKENI. The V segment lost 5 bases and the J segment 2 bases; nucleotides outside the gene matches: 4. The CDR3 covers 14 residues. The CDR3: CASSGTGGNYGYTF. The CDR3 DNA is TGTGCCAGCTCAGGGACAGGCGGGAACTATGGCTACACCTTC. The variable domain in full, completed from reference TRBV18 and TRBJ1-2, reads NAGVMQNPRHLVRRRGQEARLRCSPMKGHSHVYWYRQLPEEGLKFMVYLQKENIIDESGMPKERFSAEFPKEGPSILRIQQVVRGDSAAYFCASSGTGGNYGYTFGSGTRLTVV.

V and J are TRBV27 and TRBJ2-7, with D perhaps TRBD1 (5 bases). This CDR3 spans 13 amino acids. V was pared by 7 bases and J by 0 bases, with 10 bases between. Germline V gene lookup returns CDR1 MNHEY and CDR2 SMNVEV (reference sequence). The CDR3 region is CASTGHNSYEQYF. The CDR3 DNA sequence: TGTGCCAGCACTGGACACAACTCCTACGAGCAGTACTTC.

The chain links TRBV9 to TRBJ2-5, with a weak D call TRBD1 (6 bases). V was pared by 0 bases and J by 1 base, with 7 bases between. This CDR3 contains 14 residues. Germline V gives CDR1 SGDLS, CDR2 YYNGEE. The CDR3 spells CASSVGGRQETQYF. The CDR3 nucleotides are TGTGCCAGCAGCGTAGGGGGGCGCCAAGAGACCCAGTACTTC.

CDR3 bases: TGTGCCAGCAGCTTGGTGGGGGGGAGGAACGAGCAGTACTTC. Protein: CASSLVGGRNEQYF. The chain combines TRBV5-4 with TRBJ2-7, with 7 positions matching TRBD2. Trimming took 0 bases from V and 5 from J; bases not matched to a gene: 5. From germline, CDR1 is SGHNT and CDR2 YYREEE (reference sequence). The CDR3 has 14 amino acids.

The chain joins TRBV9 to TRBJ1-2; 8 bases agree with TRBD1. Germline CDR1 SGDLS, CDR2 YYNGEE. Trimming removed 1 base from V and 2 bases from J; junction bases left unmatched: 4. This CDR3 spans 15 amino acids. CDR3 sequence reads: CASSVTGGSNYGYTF. CDR3 in DNA: TGTGCCAGCAGCGTAACAGGGGGGTCCAACTATGGCTACACCTTC.

This CDR3 reads CASKPGRQGGELFF. Here the CDR3 DNA reads TGTGCCAGCAAACCCGGACGGCAGGGCGGGGAGCTGTTTTTT. The chain is built from TRBV28 and TRBJ2-2; weak D call: TRBD1 (5 bases). The germline gives CDR1 MDHEN, CDR2 SYDVKM. Trimming removed 7 bases from V and 7 bases from J, with 16 bases in between. CDR3 length: 14 amino acids.

The chain carries TRBV23-1 and TRBJ1-2, with D possibly matching TRBD1 (6 bases). TRBV23-1 is annotated as an ORF whose role is uncertain. Trimming left V 7 bases short and J 4 bases short, with 19 bases between. The CDR3 loop spans 15 amino acids. CDR3 sequence (DNA): TGCGCCAGCATTCCTTCTGGGGGGGCCGGCTATGGCTACACCTTC. Translated: CASIPSGGAGYGYTF.

The chain combines TRBV4-1 with TRBJ1-2, with 7 bases identical to TRBD1. Germline values: CDR1 MGHRA, CDR2 YSYEKL. J was trimmed by 5 bases and V by 0 bases; bases with no gene match: 9. There are 16 residues in the CDR3. CDR3 protein: CASSQEDREFGYGYTF. Written as DNA, the CDR3 is TGCGCCAGCAGCCAAGAAGACAGGGAATTTGGATATGGCTACACCTTC.

The J gene is TRBJ1-2, the V gene TRBV3-1 (or the pseudogene TRBV3-2), with 7 bases lining up with TRBD1. V was clipped by 4 bases and J by 5 bases; unmatched bases: 10. This CDR3 region has 15 residues. CDR1 is LGHDT, CDR2 YNNKEL, per germline (reference sequence). The CDR3 spells CASSPTPRGQYGYTF. The CDR3 DNA follows: TGTGCCAGCAGCCCCACCCCAAGGGGGCAATATGGCTACACCTTC.

V gene TRBV2 combines with J gene TRBJ2-3; 10 bases line up with TRBD2. The CDR3 covers 16 residues. V trimming: 2 bases; J trimming: 6 bases; junction bases outside the gene matches: 8. Germline values: CDR1 SNHLY, CDR2 FYNNEI. DNA of the CDR3: TGTGCCAGCAGTGAAAACCCAGCGGGAGGGCCGGATACGCAGTATTTT. This gives the protein CASSENPAGGPDTQYF.